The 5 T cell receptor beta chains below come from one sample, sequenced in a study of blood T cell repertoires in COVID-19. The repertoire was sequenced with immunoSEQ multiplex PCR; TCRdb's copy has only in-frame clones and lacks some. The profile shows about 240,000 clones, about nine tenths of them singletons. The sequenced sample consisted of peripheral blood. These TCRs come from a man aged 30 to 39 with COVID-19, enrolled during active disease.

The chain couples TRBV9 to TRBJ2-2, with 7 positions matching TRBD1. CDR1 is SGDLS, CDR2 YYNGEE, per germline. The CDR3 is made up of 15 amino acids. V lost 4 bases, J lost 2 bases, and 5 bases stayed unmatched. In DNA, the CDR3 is TGTGCCAGCAGCCCAGGACAGGTTAACACCGGGGAGCTGTTTTTT. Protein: CASSPGQVNTGELFF.

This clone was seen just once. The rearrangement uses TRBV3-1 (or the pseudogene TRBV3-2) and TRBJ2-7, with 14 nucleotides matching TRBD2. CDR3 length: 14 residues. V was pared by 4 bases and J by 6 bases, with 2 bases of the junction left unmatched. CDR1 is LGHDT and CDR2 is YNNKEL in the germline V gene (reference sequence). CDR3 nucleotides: TGTGCCAGCAGCCCGGGACTAGCGGGGGTCGAGCAGTACTTC. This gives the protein CASSPGLAGVEQYF.

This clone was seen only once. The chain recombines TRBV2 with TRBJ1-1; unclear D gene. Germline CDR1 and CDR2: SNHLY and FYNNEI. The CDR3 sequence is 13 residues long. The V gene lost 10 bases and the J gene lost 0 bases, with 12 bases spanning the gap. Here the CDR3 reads CATFAEMNTEAFF. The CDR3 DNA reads TGTGCCACTTTTGCGGAGATGAACACTGAAGCTTTCTTT.

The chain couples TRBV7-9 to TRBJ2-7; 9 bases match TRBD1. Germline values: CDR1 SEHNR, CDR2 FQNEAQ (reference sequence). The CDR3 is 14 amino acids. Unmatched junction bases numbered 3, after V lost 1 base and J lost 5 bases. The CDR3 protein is CASSLGTGVNEQYF. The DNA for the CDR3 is TGTGCCAGCAGCTTAGGGACAGGGGTTAACGAGCAGTACTTC.

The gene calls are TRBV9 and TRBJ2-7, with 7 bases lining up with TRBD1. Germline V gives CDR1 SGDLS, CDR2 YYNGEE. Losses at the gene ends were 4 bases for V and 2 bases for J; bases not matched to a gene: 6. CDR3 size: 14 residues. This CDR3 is CASSPGTVTYEQYF. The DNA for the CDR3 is TGTGCCAGCAGCCCCGGGACAGTAACCTACGAGCAGTACTTC. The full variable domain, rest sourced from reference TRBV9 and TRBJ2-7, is DSGVTQTPKHLITATGQRVTLRCSPRSGDLSVYWYQQSLDQGLQFLIQYYNGEERAKGNILERFSAQQFPDLHSELNLSSLELGDSALYFCASSPGTVTYEQYFGPGTRLTVT.